The rows below give T cell receptor beta chains drawn from one sample of a study of read filtering for tumor transcriptome and immune sequencing. TCRdb used MiXCR to reprocess the reads, holding one entry per CDR3 protein. The table includes over 80,000 distinct CDR3 sequences, more than 9% detected once. Sequencing used a population of CD138-negative cells sorted from bone marrow. The receptors shown here come from a donor over 35 with multiple myeloma. Each CDR3 is given with its conserved first and last residue. D genes are given only for firm matches. Expanded clones get a size class; other rows say once, few or many, or leave the size out.

j_call,v_call,clone_size,d_call,cdr3_aa
TRBJ1-1,TRBV5-1,many,.,CASSSDSVNTEAFF
TRBJ1-5,TRBV19,.,TRBD1,CASSIEGGMEPQHF
TRBJ2-1,TRBV29-1,many,TRBD2,CSVVVAGGPYNEQFF
TRBJ2-1,TRBV5-1,many,.,CASSWGGGSYNEQFF
TRBJ2-3,TRBV20-1,many,.,CSASSRVGAADTQYF
TRBJ1-4,TRBV6-5,many,.,CASSRTWGNEKLFF
TRBJ2-7,TRBV7-3,many,.,CASSLSPLQGYEQYF
TRBJ2-5,TRBV7-8,many,.,CASSLADGGQETQYF
TRBJ2-1,TRBV20-1,many,.,CSASPQHNEQFF
TRBJ2-1,TRBV7-3,many,.,CASSVQQGPYNEQFF
TRBJ1-1,TRBV20-1,many,TRBD1,CSARVGRGSTEAFF
TRBJ2-1,TRBV5-1,many,.,CASSLRRPTYNEQFF
TRBJ1-1,TRBV3-1,many,TRBD1,CASSLQGAGEAFF
TRBJ2-2,TRBV30,many,TRBD2,CAWSVGLAGSGELFF
TRBJ2-2,TRBV19,.,TRBD2,CASQTSTNTGELFF
TRBJ2-1,TRBV7-9,many,TRBD1,CASSPSTGYRGSWFF
TRBJ2-1,TRBV20-1,many,.,CSARDQRKSSYNEQFF
TRBJ2-2,TRBV5-1,many,.,CASTRDVATGELFF
TRBJ2-1,TRBV29-1,many,TRBD1,CSVDGGQGPNEQFF
TRBJ1-1,TRBV29-1,many,.,CSVGEMNTEAFF